The 8 T cell receptor beta chains listed next were all sequenced from one sample in a study of cytomegalovirus exposure and HLA in healthy donors. Use of 60 Vbeta and 13 Jbeta primers characterized the PCR. Some clones are missing from TCRdb's copy, which holds only in-frame ones; the method was immunoSEQ multiplex PCR. The data hold around 130,000 clones, with over 75% observed a single time. The sample comprised PBMCs. These receptors all come from a woman in her thirties or forties in good health and CMV-seronegative.

The chain uses TRBV7-2 and TRBJ1-1; 8 bases fit TRBD1. CDR3 length: 15 residues. V shed 5 bases, J shed 4 bases, and the junction held 9 bases outside the gene matches. Germline V gene lookup returns CDR1 SGHTA and CDR2 FQGNSA. CDR3 sequence: CASSTRQGPGTEAFF. In DNA, the CDR3 is TGTGCCAGCAGCACCCGACAGGGGCCGGGCACTGAAGCTTTCTTT.

This chain's CDR3 is CASTPGTIDTQYF. CDR3 nucleotide sequence: TGTGCCAGTACCCCAGGAACGATAGATACGCAGTATTTT. The chain employs TRBV19 and TRBJ2-3; D call uncertain. Looked up from germline, CDR1 is LNHDA and CDR2 is SQIVND (reference sequence). This CDR3 is 13 amino acids long. V was trimmed by 7 bases and J by 5 bases, leaving 13 bases between them.

Turning to this clone: Additional DNA sequences in this sample encode the identical CDR3. This chain connects TRBV7-7 to TRBJ2-1; no reliable D call. Looked up from germline, CDR1 is SSHAT and CDR2 is FNYEAQ (reference sequence). The CDR3 covers 13 residues. Trimming shortened V by 1 base and J by 4 bases, and 5 bases separated the two germline ends. CDR3 nucleotides: TGTGCCAGCAGCTTAGGTACTTACAATGAGCAGTTCTTC. Translating gives CASSLGTYNEQFF.

The V call is TRBV27, the J call TRBJ1-1; D gene unclear. Germline lookup yields CDR1 MNHEY and CDR2 SMNVEV (reference sequence). This CDR3 has 13 residues. V was trimmed by 4 bases and J by 0 bases, leaving 6 bases between them. The CDR3 DNA reads TGTGCCAGCAGTTCGTGGCTGAACACTGAAGCTTTCTTT. Protein sequence: CASSSWLNTEAFF.

The V gene is TRBV11-3, the J gene TRBJ2-3, with 12 bases aligning to TRBD2. Trimming took 7 bases from V and 0 from J; bases not matched to a gene: 11. The CDR3 contains 18 residues. Germline V CDR1 and CDR2: SGHNT, YENEEA. The CDR3 region has the DNA TGTGCCAGCACCAGACTAGCGGGAGCCGACTCTAGCACAGATACGCAGTATTTT. It is translated as CASTRLAGADSSTDTQYF.

The V call is TRBV6-7, the J call TRBJ2-3; D not resolved. TRBV6-7 is designated an ORF whose function remains uncertain. CDR3 size: 14 residues. Between the trimmed V and J ends, which lost 6 bases and 0 bases, there was a span of 10 bases. The CDR3 nucleotides read TGTGCCAGCAGAGACACCATCAGCACAGATACGCAGTATTTT. This gives the protein CASRDTISTDTQYF.

The rearrangement joins TRBV29-1 to TRBJ2-6; 8 bases map to TRBD1. V gave up 5 bases and J gave up 11 bases; unmatched junction bases: 20. The germline CDR1 and CDR2 sequences are SQVTM and ANQGSEA. The CDR3 loop spans 17 amino acids. The DNA for the CDR3 is TGCAGCGTTTTTGTTATTCGGACAGGGAGTGATTCGGACGTCCTGACTTTC. Translating it yields CSVFVIRTGSDSDVLTF.

A note on this clone: The junction shows a germline mismatch at one end, possibly a read error. CDR3 amino acids: CASSLGLGYNEQFF. The CDR3 coding sequence is TGTGCTAGCAGCTTAGGGCTAGGCTACAATGAGCAGTTCTTC. V gene TRBV7-7 combines with J gene TRBJ2-1; D is ambiguous. This CDR3 spans 14 amino acids. Germline V lookup: CDR1 SSHAT, CDR2 FNYEAQ (reference sequence).